This T cell receptor beta chain is from a study of shared clonotypes between healthy human individuals. Germline CDR1 and CDR2: SGDLS and YYNGEE. J lost 7 bases, V lost 0 bases, and 3 bases had no gene match. The CDR3 is 14 residues long. Profiling relied on immunoSEQ multiplex PCR, and the TCRdb table lists in-frame clones only, not all of them. The data hold 1,400,000 or so clones, with less than 99% observed a single time. Sequences were obtained from naive CD4+ T cells sorted from blood. Subset indicated: CD45RA+ positively selected. This chain connects TRBV9 to TRBJ2-7, with 11 nucleotides matching TRBD2. The sequence was collected from a man under 40 in good health. For the CDR3, the DNA is TGTGCCAGCAGCGTAGTAGCGGGAGGGTATGAGCAGTACTTC. This translates into CASSVVAGGYEQYF.